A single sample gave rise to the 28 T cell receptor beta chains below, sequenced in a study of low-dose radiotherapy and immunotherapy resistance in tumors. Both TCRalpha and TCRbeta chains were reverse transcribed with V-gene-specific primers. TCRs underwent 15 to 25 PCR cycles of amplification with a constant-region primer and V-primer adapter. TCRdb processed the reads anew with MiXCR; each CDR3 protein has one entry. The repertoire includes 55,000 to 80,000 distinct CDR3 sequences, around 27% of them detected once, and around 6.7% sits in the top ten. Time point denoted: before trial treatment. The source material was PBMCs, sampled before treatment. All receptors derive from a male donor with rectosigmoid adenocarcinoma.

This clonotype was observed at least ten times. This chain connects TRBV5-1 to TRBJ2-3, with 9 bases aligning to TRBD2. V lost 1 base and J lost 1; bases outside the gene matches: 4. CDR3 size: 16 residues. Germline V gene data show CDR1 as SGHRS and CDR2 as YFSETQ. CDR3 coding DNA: TGCGCCAGCAGCTTGCGAGCGGGGGGCGGCACAGATACGCAGTATTTT. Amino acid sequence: CASSLRAGGGTDTQYF.

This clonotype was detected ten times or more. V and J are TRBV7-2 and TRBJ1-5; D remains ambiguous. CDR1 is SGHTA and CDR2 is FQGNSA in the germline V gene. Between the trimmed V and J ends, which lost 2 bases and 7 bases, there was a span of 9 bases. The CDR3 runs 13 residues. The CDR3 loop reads CASSLTGVQPQHF. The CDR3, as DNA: TGTGCCAGCAGCTTAACCGGAGTCCAGCCCCAGCATTTT.

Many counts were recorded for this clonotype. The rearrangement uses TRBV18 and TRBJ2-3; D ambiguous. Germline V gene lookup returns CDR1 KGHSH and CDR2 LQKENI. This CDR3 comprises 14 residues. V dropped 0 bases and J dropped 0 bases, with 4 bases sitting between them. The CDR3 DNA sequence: TGTGCCAGCTCACCACCGTACAGCACAGATACGCAGTATTTT. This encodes CASSPPYSTDTQYF.

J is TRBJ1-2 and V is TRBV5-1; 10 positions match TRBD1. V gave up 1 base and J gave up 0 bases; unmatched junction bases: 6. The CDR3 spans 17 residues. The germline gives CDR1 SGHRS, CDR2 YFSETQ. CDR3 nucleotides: TGCGCCAGCAGCTTGAGACAGGGGGCGAGTACTAACTATGGCTACACCTTC. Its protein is CASSLRQGASTNYGYTF.

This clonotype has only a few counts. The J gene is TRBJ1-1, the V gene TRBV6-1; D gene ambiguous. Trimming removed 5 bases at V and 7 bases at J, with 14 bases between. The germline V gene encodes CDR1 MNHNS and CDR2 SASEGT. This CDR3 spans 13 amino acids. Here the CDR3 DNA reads TGTGCCAGCAGTAGCGCAGAGTGGTTTGAAGCTTTCTTT. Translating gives CASSSAEWFEAFF.

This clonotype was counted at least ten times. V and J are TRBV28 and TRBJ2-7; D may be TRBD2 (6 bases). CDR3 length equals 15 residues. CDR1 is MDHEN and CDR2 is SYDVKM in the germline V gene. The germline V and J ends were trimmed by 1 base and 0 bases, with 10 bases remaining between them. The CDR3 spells CASSLYRGSSYEQYF. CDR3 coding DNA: TGTGCCAGCAGTTTATACCGGGGGAGCTCCTACGAGCAGTACTTC.

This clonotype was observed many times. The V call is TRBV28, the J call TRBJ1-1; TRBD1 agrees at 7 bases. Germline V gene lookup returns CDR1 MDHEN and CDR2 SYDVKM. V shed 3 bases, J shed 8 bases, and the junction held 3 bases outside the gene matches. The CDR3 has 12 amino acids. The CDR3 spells CASSFRGGEAFF. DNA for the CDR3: TGTGCCAGCAGTTTTCGAGGGGGCGAAGCTTTCTTT.

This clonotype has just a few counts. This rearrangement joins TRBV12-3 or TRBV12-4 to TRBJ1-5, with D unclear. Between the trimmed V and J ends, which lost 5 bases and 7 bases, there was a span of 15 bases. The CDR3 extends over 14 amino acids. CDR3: CASSPDGTGQPQHF. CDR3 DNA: TGTGCCAGCAGTCCGGACGGAACTGGGCAGCCCCAGCATTTT.

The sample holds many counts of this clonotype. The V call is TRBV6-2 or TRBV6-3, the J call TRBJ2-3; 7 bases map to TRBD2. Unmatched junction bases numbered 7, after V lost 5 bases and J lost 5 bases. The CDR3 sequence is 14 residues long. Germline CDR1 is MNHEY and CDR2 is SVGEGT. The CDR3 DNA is TGTGCCAGCAGTGAGCCGGGGAGGGGAGATACGCAGTATTTT. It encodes CASSEPGRGDTQYF.

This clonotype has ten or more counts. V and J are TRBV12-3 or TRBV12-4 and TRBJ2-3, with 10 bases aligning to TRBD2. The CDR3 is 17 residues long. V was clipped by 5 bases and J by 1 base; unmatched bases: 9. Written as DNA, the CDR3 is TGTGCCAGCAGTCAACTAGCGGGGCGTATTGGCACAGATACGCAGTATTTT. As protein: CASSQLAGRIGTDTQYF.

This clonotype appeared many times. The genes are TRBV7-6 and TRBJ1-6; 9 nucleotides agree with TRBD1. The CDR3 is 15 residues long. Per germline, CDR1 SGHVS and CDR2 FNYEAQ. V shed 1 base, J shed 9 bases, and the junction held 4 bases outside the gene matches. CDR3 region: CASSLGTGEASPLHF. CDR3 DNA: TGTGCCAGCAGCTTAGGGACAGGGGAGGCTTCACCCCTCCACTTT.

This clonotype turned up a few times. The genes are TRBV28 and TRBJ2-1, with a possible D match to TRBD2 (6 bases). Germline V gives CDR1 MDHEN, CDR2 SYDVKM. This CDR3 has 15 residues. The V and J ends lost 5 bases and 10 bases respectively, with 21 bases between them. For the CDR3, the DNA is TGTGCCAGCAGTACCCGGGACTCCCCAGTCTCCGAGCAGTTCTTC. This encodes CASSTRDSPVSEQFF. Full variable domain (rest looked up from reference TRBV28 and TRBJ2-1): DVKVTQSSRYLVKRTGEKVFLECVQDMDHENMFWYRQDPGLGLRLIYFSYDVKMKEKGDIPEGYSVSREKKERFSLILESASTNQTSMYLCASSTRDSPVSEQFFGPGTRLTVL.

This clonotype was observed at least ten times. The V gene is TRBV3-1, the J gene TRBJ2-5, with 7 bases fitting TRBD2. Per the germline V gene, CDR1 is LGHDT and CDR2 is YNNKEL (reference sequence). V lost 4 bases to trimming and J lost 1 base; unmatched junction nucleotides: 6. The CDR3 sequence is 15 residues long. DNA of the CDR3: TGTGCCAGCAGCCTCGGTGCTAGCGGCCAAGAGACCCAGTACTTC. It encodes CASSLGASGQETQYF.

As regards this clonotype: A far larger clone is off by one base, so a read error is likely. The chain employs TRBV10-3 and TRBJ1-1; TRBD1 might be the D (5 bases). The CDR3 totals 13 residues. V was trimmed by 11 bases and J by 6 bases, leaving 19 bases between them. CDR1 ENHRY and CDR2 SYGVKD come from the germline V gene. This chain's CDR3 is CACRINGAPEAFF. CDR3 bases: TGTGCCTGCAGGATCAACGGGGCCCCTGAAGCTTTCTTT.

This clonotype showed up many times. The CDR3 region is CASGLDEPPYEQYF. The CDR3 DNA is TGTGCCAGCGGCCTTGATGAGCCACCCTACGAGCAGTACTTC. The J gene is TRBJ2-7, the V gene TRBV7-9; D ambiguous. This CDR3 spans 14 amino acids. The V and J ends lost 8 bases and 2 bases respectively, with 16 bases between them. CDR1 is SEHNR and CDR2 is FQNEAQ in the germline V gene (reference sequence).

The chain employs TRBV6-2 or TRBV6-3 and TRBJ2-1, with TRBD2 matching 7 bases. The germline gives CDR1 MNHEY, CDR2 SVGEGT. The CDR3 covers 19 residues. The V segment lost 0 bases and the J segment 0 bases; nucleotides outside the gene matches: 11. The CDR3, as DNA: TGTGCCAGCAGTTACTCGAGGGGAGGGAGGATAAGCTCCTACAATGAGCAGTTCTTC. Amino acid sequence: CASSYSRGGRISSYNEQFF.

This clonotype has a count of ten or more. The CDR3, as DNA: TGTGCCACCAGTGATTTGTCAGGGGCCAACGTCCTGACTTTC. This translates into CATSDLSGANVLTF. This chain connects TRBV24-1 to TRBJ2-6; no clear D gene. Between the trimmed V and J ends, which lost 0 bases and 4 bases, there was a span of 3 bases. CDR3 length: 14 residues. Germline CDR1 reads KGHDR; CDR2 reads SFDVKD.

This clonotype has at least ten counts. In DNA, the CDR3 is TGTGCCAGCAGCCCTCGGACAGGTTCTGGCAATCAGCCCCAGCATTTT. It encodes CASSPRTGSGNQPQHF. The rearrangement links TRBV7-2 to TRBJ1-5; 7 bases agree with TRBD1. J was trimmed by 2 bases and V by 5 bases; bases with no gene match: 9. Germline V CDR1 and CDR2: SGHTA, FQGNSA. This CDR3 spans 16 amino acids.

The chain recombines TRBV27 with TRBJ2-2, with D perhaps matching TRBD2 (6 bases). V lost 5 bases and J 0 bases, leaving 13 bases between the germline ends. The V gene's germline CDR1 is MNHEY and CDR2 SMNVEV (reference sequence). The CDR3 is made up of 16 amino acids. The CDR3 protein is CASSPLGGANTGELFF. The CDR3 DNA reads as TGTGCCAGCAGTCCCCTCGGAGGGGCGAACACCGGGGAGCTGTTTTTT.

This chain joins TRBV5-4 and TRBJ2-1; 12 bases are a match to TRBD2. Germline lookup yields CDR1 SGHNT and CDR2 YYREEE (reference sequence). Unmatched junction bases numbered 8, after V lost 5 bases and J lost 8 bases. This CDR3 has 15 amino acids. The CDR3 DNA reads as TGTGCCAGCAGAGAACTAGCGGGGGGAGGTGATGAGCAGTTCTTC. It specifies CASRELAGGGDEQFF.

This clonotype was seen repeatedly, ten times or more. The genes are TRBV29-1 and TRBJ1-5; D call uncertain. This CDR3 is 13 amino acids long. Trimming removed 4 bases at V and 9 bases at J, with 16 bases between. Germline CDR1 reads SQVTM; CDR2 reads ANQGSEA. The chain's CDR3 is CSVVVQEGRPQHF. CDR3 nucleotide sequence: TGCAGCGTTGTAGTTCAGGAAGGGCGGCCCCAGCATTTT.

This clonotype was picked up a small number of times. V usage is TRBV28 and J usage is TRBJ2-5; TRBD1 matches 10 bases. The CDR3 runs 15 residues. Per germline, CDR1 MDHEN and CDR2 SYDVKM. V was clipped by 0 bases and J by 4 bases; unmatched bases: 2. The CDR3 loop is CASSLWTGGRETQYF. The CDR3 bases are TGTGCCAGCAGTTTATGGACAGGGGGCCGAGAGACCCAGTACTTC.

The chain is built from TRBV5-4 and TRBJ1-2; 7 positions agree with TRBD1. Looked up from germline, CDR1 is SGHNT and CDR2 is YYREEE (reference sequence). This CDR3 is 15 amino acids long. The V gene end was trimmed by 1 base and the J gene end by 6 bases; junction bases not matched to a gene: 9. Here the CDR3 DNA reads TGTGCCAGCAGCTTGTCTCAGGGGGTGCTCGATGGCTACACCTTC. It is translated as CASSLSQGVLDGYTF.

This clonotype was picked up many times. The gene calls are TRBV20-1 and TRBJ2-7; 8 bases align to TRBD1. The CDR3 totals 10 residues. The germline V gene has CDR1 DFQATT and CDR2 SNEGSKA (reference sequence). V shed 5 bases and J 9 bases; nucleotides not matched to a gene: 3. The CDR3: CSARTGRQYF. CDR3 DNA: TGCAGTGCTCGGACAGGGCGGCAGTACTTC.

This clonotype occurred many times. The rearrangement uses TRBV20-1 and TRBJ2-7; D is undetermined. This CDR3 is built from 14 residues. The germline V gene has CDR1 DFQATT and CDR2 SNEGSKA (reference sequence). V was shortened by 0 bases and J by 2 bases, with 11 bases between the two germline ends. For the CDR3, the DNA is TGCAGTGCTAGAGATCTGCGTGGAGCCTACGAGCAGTACTTC. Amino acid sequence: CSARDLRGAYEQYF.

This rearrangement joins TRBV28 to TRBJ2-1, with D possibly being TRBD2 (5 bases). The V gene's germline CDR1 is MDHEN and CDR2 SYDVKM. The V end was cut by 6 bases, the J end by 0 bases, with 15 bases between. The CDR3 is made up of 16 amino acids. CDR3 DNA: TGTGCCAGCAGCTTCGCGGGCGCGGACTCCTACAATGAGCAGTTCTTC. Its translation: CASSFAGADSYNEQFF. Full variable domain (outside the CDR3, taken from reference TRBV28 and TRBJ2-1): DVKVTQSSRYLVKRTGEKVFLECVQDMDHENMFWYRQDPGLGLRLIYFSYDVKMKEKGDIPEGYSVSREKKERFSLILESASTNQTSMYLCASSFAGADSYNEQFFGPGTRLTVL.

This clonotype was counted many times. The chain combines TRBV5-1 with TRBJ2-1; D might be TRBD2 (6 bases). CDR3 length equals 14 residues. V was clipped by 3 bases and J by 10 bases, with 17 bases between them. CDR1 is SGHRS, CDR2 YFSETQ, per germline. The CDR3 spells CASSSGDSLEEQFF. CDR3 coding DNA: TGCGCCAGCAGCTCGGGGGACTCCCTAGAAGAGCAGTTCTTC.

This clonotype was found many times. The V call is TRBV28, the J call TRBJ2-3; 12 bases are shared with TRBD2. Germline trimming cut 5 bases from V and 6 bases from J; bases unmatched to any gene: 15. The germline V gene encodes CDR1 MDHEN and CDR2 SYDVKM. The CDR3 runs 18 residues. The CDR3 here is CASSPPSGRALWRDTQYF. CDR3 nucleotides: TGTGCCAGCAGTCCTCCTAGCGGGAGGGCCCTCTGGCGGGATACGCAGTATTTT.